The entry below describes one T cell receptor (beta chain). J lost 4 bases, V lost 2 bases, and 6 bases had no gene match. Germline V CDR1 and CDR2: MDHEN, SYDVKM. This CDR3 is 16 amino acids long. The data derive from a study of T cell changes during pregnancy in multiple sclerosis. TCRdb's copy holds only in-frame clones and misses some; the assay was immunoSEQ multiplex PCR. The table shows roughly 22,000 clones, with 91% occurring only once. The chain combines TRBV28 with TRBJ2-7; 12 bases align to TRBD1. The receptor was derived from a female donor in good health, enrolled as a control in a pregnancy study. The sequenced sample was CD4+ T cells from peripheral blood mononuclear cells, obtained after pregnancy. CDR3: CASSLQGQGAPYEQYF. In DNA, the CDR3 is TGTGCCAGCAGTTTACAGGGACAGGGGGCCCCATACGAGCAGTACTTC.